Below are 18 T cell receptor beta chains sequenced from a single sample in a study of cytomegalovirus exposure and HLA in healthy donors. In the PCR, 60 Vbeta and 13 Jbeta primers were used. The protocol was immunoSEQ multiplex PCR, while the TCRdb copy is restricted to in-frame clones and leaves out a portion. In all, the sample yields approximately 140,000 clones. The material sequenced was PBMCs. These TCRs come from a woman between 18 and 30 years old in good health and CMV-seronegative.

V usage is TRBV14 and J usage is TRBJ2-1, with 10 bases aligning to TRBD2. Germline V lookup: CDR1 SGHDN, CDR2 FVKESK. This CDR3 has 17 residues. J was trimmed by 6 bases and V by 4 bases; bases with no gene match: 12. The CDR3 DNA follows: TGTGCCAGCAGCCCTCTCGGGACTAGCGTTCGAGCCAATGAGCAGTTCTTC. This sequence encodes CASSPLGTSVRANEQFF. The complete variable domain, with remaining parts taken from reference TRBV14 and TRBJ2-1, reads EAGVTQFPSHSVIEKGQTVTLRCDPISGHDNLYWYRRVMGKEIKFLLHFVKESKQDESGMPNNRFLAERTGGTYSTLKVQPAELEDSGVYFCASSPLGTSVRANEQFFGPGTRLTVL.

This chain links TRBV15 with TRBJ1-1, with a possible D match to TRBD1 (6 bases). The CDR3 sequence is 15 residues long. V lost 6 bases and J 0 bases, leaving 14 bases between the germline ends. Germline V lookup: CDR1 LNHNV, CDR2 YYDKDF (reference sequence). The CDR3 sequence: CATSHRRDMNTEAFF. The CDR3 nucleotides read TGTGCCACCAGTCATCGACGGGACATGAACACTGAAGCTTTCTTT.

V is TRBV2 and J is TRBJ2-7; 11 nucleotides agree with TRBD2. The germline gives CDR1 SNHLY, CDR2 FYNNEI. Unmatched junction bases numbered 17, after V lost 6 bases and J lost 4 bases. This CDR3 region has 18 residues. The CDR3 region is CASSERWLAGGGLYEQYF. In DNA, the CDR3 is TGTGCCAGCAGCGAACGGTGGCTAGCGGGAGGAGGCTTGTACGAGCAGTACTTC.

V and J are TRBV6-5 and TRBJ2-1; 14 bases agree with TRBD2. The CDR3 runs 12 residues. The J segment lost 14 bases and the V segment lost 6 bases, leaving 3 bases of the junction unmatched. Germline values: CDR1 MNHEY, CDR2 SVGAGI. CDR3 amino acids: CASSGTSGREFF. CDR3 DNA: TGTGCCAGCAGCGGGACTAGCGGGAGAGAGTTCTTC.

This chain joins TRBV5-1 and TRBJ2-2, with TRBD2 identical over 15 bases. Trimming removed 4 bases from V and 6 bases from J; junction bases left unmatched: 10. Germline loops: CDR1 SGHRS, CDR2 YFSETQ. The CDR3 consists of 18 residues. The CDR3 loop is CASSPGLAGGLSSGELFF. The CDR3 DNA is TGCGCCAGCAGCCCGGGACTAGCGGGAGGACTATCCTCCGGGGAGCTGTTTTTT.

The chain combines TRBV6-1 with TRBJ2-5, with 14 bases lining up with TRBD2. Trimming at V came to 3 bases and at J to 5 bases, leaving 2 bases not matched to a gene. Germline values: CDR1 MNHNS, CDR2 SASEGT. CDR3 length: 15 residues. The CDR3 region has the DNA TGTGCCAGCAGTGAGGGACTAGCGGGAGTCGAGACCCAGTACTTC. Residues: CASSEGLAGVETQYF.

The CDR3 loop reads CASSDSREGSGSSYEQYF. For the CDR3, the DNA is TGTGCCAGCAGTGACTCACGGGAGGGCAGCGGGAGCTCCTACGAGCAGTACTTC. The genes are TRBV25-1 and TRBJ2-5; TRBD2 aligns across 8 bases. The J call may be incorrect, as the DNA end agrees better with TRBJ2-7. The CDR3 loop spans 18 amino acids. The germline CDR1 and CDR2 sequences are MGHDK and SYGVNS.

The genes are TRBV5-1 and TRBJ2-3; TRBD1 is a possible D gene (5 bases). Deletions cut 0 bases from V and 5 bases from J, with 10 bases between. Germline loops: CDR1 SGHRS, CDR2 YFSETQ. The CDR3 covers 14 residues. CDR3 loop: CASSLAQGVDTQYF. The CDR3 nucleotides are TGCGCCAGCAGCTTGGCGCAGGGTGTAGATACGCAGTATTTT.

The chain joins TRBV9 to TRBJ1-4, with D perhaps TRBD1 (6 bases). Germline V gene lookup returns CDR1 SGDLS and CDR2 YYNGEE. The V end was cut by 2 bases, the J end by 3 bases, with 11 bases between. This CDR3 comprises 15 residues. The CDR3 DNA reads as TGTGCCAGCAGCGTTGGCTCAGGGGCTAATGAAAAACTGTTTTTT. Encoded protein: CASSVGSGANEKLFF.

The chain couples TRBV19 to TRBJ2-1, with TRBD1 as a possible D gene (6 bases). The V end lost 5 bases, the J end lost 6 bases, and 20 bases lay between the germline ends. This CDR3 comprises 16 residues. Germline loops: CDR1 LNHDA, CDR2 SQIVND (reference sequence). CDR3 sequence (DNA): TGTGCCAGTAGTGTGGAGTGGGGGCAGGGGTCCAATGAGCAGTTCTTC. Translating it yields CASSVEWGQGSNEQFF.

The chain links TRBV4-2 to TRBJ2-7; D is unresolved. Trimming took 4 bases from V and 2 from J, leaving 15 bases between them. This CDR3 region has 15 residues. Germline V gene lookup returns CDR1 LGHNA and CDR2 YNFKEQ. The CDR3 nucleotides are TGTGCCAGCAGCCCAGGCTTGGGCGACCCCTACGAGCAGTACTTC. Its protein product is CASSPGLGDPYEQYF.

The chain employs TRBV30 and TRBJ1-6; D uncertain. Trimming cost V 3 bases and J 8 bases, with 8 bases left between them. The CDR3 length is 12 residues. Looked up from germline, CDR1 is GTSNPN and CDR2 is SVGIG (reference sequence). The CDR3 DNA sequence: TGTGCCTGGAGCGAGGTGGATTCACCCCTCCACTTT. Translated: CAWSEVDSPLHF. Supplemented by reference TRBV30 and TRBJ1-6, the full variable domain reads SQTIHQWPATLVQPVGSPLSLECTVEGTSNPNLYWYRQAAGRGLQLLFYSVGIGQISSEVPQNLSASRPQDRQFILSSKKLLLSDSGFYLCAWSEVDSPLHFGNGTRLTVT.

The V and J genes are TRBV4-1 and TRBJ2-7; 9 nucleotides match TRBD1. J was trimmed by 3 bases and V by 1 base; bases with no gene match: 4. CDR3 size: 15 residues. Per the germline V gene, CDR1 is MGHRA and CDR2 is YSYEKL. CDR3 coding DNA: TGCGCCAGCAGCCAAGCCTGGGACAGGGTCTACGAGCAGTACTTC. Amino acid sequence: CASSQAWDRVYEQYF.

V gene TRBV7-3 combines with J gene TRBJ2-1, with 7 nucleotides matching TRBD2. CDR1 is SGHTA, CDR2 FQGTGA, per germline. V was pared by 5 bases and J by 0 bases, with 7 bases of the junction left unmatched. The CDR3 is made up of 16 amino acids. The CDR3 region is CASSPTLAGSYNEQFF. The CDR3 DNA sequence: TGTGCCAGCAGCCCAACCTTAGCGGGCTCCTACAATGAGCAGTTCTTC.

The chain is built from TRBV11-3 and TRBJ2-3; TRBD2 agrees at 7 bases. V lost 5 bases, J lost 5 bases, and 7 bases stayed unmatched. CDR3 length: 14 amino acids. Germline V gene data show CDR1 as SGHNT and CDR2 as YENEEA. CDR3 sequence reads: CASSAGTTKDTQYF. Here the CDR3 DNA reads TGTGCCAGCAGCGCCGGGACTACCAAAGATACGCAGTATTTT.

CDR3: CASSLDIWRREGPSYNEQFF. CDR3 DNA: TGTGCCAGCAGCTTGGATATTTGGCGGCGGGAGGGCCCCTCCTACAATGAGCAGTTCTTC. The chain is built from TRBV5-4 and TRBJ2-1, with 9 bases that match TRBD2. With V trimmed by 0 bases and J by 0 bases, 13 bases remained unmatched. This CDR3 contains 20 residues. In germline, CDR1 is SGHNT, CDR2 YYREEE (reference sequence).

The CDR3 DNA reads as TGCGCCAGCAGCCAATACCGGGACAGGGATGGCTACACCTTC. This gives the protein CASSQYRDRDGYTF. This rearrangement joins TRBV10-1 to TRBJ1-2; TRBD1 aligns across 9 bases. The ends lost 6 bases at V and 6 bases at J; junction bases unmatched: 8. CDR3 length: 14 residues. Germline values: CDR1 WNHNN, CDR2 SYGVQD (reference sequence).

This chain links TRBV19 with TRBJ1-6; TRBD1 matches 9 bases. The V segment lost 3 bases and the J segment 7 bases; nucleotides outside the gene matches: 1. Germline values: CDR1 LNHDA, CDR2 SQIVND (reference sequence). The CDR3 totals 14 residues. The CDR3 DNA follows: TGTGCCAGTAGTATGACAGGGGGAAATTCACCCCTCCACTTT. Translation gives CASSMTGGNSPLHF.